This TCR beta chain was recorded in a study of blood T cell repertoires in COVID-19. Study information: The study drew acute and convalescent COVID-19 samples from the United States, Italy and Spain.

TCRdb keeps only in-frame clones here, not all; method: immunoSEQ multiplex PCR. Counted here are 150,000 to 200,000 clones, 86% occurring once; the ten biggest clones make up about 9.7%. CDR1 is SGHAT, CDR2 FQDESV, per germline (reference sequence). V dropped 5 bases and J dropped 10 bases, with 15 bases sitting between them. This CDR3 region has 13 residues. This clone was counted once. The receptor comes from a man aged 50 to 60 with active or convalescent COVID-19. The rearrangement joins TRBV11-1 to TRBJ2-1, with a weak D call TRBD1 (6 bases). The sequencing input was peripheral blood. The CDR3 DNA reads TGTGCCAGCAGCCCAATTAACAGGGAAGAGCAGTTCTTC. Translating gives CASSPINREEQFF.